This T cell receptor (beta chain) was captured in a study of T cells expressing NK-cell markers. Per the germline V gene, CDR1 is SGDLS and CDR2 is YYNGEE. This CDR3 has 15 residues. From the 5' RACE reads, TCRdb lists one entry per CDR3 protein and no DNA. The table for this sample gives 400,000 to 550,000 distinct CDR3 sequences. The TCR originated in a woman aged 18 to 69 in good health. The sequenced sample consisted of blood T cells: a sorted CD56 or NKG2C T cell subset, CD4+ or CD8+ T cells, or bulk PBMC T cells (not recorded which). J is TRBJ2-1 and V is TRBV9; the D call of TRBD1 rests on TCRdb alone, since no DNA is present to check it. The CDR3: CASSTPGQGSNEQFF.